The 27 T cell receptor beta chains below all came from one sample that was sequenced in a study of T-cell reconstitution after alpha-beta-depleted transplantation in children. Unique molecular identifiers were incorporated during preparation of the TCRbeta library. From the PCR reads, TCRdb called clonotypes with MiXCR, one entry per CDR3 protein. The data show some 840,000 distinct CDR3 sequences, around 15% seen once. Sequencing was performed on PBMCs, mostly from graft donor cells, taken 360 days after TCRalphabeta/CD19-depleted stem cell transplant. The receptor source for this set is a male patient younger than 18 who had a stem cell transplant for acute lymphoblastic leukemia, so the T cells may come from the graft donor.

The chain carries TRBV5-1 and TRBJ2-2; D is undetermined. Germline V gene lookup returns CDR1 SGHRS and CDR2 YFSETQ. The germline V and J ends were trimmed by 2 bases and 1 base, with 9 bases remaining between them. This CDR3 is 15 amino acids long. CDR3 protein: CASSFYEENTGELFF. CDR3 bases: TGCGCCAGCAGCTTTTATGAGGAGAACACCGGGGAGCTGTTTTTT. Looking up the rest from reference TRBV5-1 and TRBJ2-2 gives the full variable domain: KAGVTQTPRYLIKTRGQQVTLSCSPISGHRSVSWYQQTPGQGLQFLFEYFSETQRNKGNFPGRFSGRQFSNSRSEMNVSTLELGDSALYLCASSFYEENTGELFFGEGSRLTVL.

This sequence joins TRBV5-6 and TRBJ2-7; TRBD1 is a possible D gene (6 bases). This CDR3 has 14 residues. Looked up from germline, CDR1 is SGHDT and CDR2 is YYEEEE. Trimming left V 2 bases short and J 3 bases short, with 12 bases between. The DNA of the CDR3 is TGTGCCAGCAGCTTACGGGACAACGTCTACGAGCAGTACTTC. Translated, it gives CASSLRDNVYEQYF.

The chain employs TRBV5-1 and TRBJ2-7, with D possibly matching TRBD1 (5 bases). The germline V and J ends were trimmed by 3 bases and 5 bases, with 15 bases remaining between them. The germline V gene has CDR1 SGHRS and CDR2 YFSETQ. This CDR3 is built from 14 residues. The CDR3 is CASSWVTAADEQYF. The CDR3 DNA follows: TGCGCCAGCAGCTGGGTGACAGCCGCGGACGAGCAGTACTTC.

This clonotype came up many times. This rearrangement joins TRBV29-1 to TRBJ1-2, with D tentatively TRBD1 (6 bases). Germline CDR1 SQVTM, CDR2 ANQGSEA. CDR3 length: 12 amino acids. The ends were cut back, 6 bases at V and 0 bases at J, with 8 bases in the middle. CDR3 sequence (DNA): TGCAGCGTGGGGGGGCCTAACTATGGCTACACCTTC. It codes for CSVGGPNYGYTF. Filled out from reference TRBV29-1 and TRBJ1-2, the complete variable domain reads SAVISQKPSRDICQRGTSLTIQCQVDSQVTMMFWYRQQPGQSLTLIATANQGSEATYESGFVIDKFPISRPNLTFSTLTVSNMSPEDSSIYLCSVGGPNYGYTFGSGTRLTVV.

J is TRBJ2-3 and V is TRBV5-1; 7 bases map to TRBD2. The CDR3 is made up of 16 amino acids. Germline V gene sequence: CDR1 SGHRS, CDR2 YFSETQ. Trimming at V came to 1 base and at J to 2 bases, leaving 7 bases not matched to a gene. CDR3 protein: CASSLSLAANTDTQYF. The CDR3 nucleotides read TGCGCCAGCAGCTTGTCCCTAGCGGCAAACACAGATACGCAGTATTTT. Full variable domain (rest looked up from reference TRBV5-1 and TRBJ2-3): KAGVTQTPRYLIKTRGQQVTLSCSPISGHRSVSWYQQTPGQGLQFLFEYFSETQRNKGNFPGRFSGRQFSNSRSEMNVSTLELGDSALYLCASSLSLAANTDTQYFGPGTRLTVL.

This clonotype has a handful of counts. The chain recombines TRBV5-1 with TRBJ1-1; D unresolved. Germline V gene data show CDR1 as SGHRS and CDR2 as YFSETQ. This CDR3 has 14 amino acids. V lost 5 bases and J 0 bases, leaving 11 bases between the germline ends. CDR3 residues: CASRSTFLNTEAFF. In DNA, the CDR3 is TGCGCCAGCAGGTCGACATTTCTGAACACTGAAGCTTTCTTT.

This clonotype appeared a single time. The chain carries TRBV18 and TRBJ2-7; 10 bases align to TRBD1. Germline V lookup: CDR1 KGHSH, CDR2 LQKENI. The CDR3 is 15 residues long. The V and J ends lost 3 bases and 6 bases, in that order; junction bases with no gene match: 8. For the CDR3, the DNA is TGTGCCAGCTCACCTGGGACAGGGGCCCCCAGCGAGCAGTACTTC. Amino acid sequence: CASSPGTGAPSEQYF.

The rearrangement links TRBV18 to TRBJ2-5; D is uncertain. Deletions cut 5 bases from V and 0 bases from J, with 7 bases between. The CDR3 runs to 13 residues. In germline, CDR1 is KGHSH, CDR2 LQKENI. CDR3 nucleotide sequence: TGTGCCAGCTCAGATGGGAACCAAGAGACCCAGTACTTC. This codes for CASSDGNQETQYF. The full variable domain, with the rest looked up from reference TRBV18 and TRBJ2-5, is NAGVMQNPRHLVRRRGQEARLRCSPMKGHSHVYWYRQLPEEGLKFMVYLQKENIIDESGMPKERFSAEFPKEGPSILRIQQVVRGDSAAYFCASSDGNQETQYFGPGTRLLVL.

This clonotype came up a few times. V usage is TRBV12-3 or TRBV12-4 and J usage is TRBJ2-3; 8 nucleotides match TRBD2. The CDR3 consists of 17 residues. V shed 1 base, J shed 2 bases, and the junction held 8 bases outside the gene matches. CDR3 bases: TGTGCCAGCAGTTTAGGGCGGCTAGCGGGCCTCACAGATACGCAGTATTTT. Protein: CASSLGRLAGLTDTQYF.

The chain has TRBV28 and TRBJ1-2; D call uncertain. Germline V gives CDR1 MDHEN, CDR2 SYDVKM. Trimming took 4 bases from V and 4 from J, leaving 7 bases between them. This CDR3 has 12 residues. The CDR3 spells CASSWSGYGYTF. CDR3 nucleotide sequence: TGTGCCAGCAGTTGGTCGGGCTATGGCTACACCTTC.

CDR3 DNA: TGTGCCACCAGTGAGGTGAGACAGAATAGGGAGAGAGGGGCTCAGGAGCAGCCCCAGCATTTT. Translation gives CATSEVRQNRERGAQEQPQHF. V gene TRBV24-1 combines with J gene TRBJ1-5; a weak D match, TRBD1 (5 bases). The germline V gene has CDR1 KGHDR and CDR2 SFDVKD. Deletions cut 4 bases from V and 7 bases from J, with 34 bases between. This CDR3 is 21 amino acids long.

This clonotype was found a few times. The gene calls are TRBV27 and TRBJ2-1; 9 bases are a match to TRBD2. V dropped 3 bases and J dropped 9; count of bases not matched to a gene: 6. Looked up from germline, CDR1 is MNHEY and CDR2 is SMNVEV (reference sequence). This CDR3 region has 14 residues. The CDR3 DNA sequence: TGTGCCAGCAGTTTCATGACTAGCGGCCGTGAGCAGTTCTTC. Amino acids: CASSFMTSGREQFF.

This clonotype was seen a handful of times. The rearrangement links TRBV12-5 to TRBJ1-4, with D hard to call. Germline CDR1 is LGHNT and CDR2 is FRNRAP. The CDR3 loop spans 16 amino acids. The V end lost 2 bases, the J end lost 10 bases, and 20 bases lay between the germline ends. The CDR3 loop is CASGLKQSESIGKLFF. The CDR3 DNA is TGTGCTAGTGGTTTGAAACAGTCGGAGTCTATTGGAAAACTGTTTTTT.

This clonotype was found a few times. J is TRBJ2-7 and V is TRBV9; D is unclear. Per germline, CDR1 SGDLS and CDR2 YYNGEE. This CDR3 has 13 amino acids. V dropped 0 bases and J dropped 3 bases, with 7 bases sitting between them. The CDR3 sequence is CASSVVPNYEQYF. The CDR3 DNA reads TGTGCCAGCAGCGTAGTCCCGAACTACGAGCAGTACTTC.

This chain uses TRBV18 with TRBJ2-2, with TRBD2 identical over 15 bases. CDR3 length: 17 amino acids. The junction had 5 bases not matched to a gene; V was cut back by 3 bases and J by 6 bases. Germline CDR1 and CDR2: KGHSH and LQKENI. The CDR3 loop is CASSPEGLAGGAGELFF. Here the CDR3 DNA reads TGTGCCAGCTCACCGGAGGGACTAGCGGGAGGAGCCGGGGAGCTGTTTTTT.

This clonotype occurred a few times. CDR3 nucleotides: TGTGCCAGCAGTTTATGGGGTCGCCGAAACTCCTACAATGAGCAGTTCTTC. This codes for CASSLWGRRNSYNEQFF. The chain has TRBV27 and TRBJ2-1; D is ambiguous. The germline V gene encodes CDR1 MNHEY and CDR2 SMNVEV (reference sequence). Trimming took 1 base from V and 0 from J, leaving 13 bases between them. The CDR3 totals 17 residues.

This clonotype was counted many times. The chain has TRBV12-3 or TRBV12-4 and TRBJ2-3, with 7 bases lining up with TRBD2. CDR3 size: 15 residues. Trimming cost V 5 bases and J 0 bases; bases outside gene matches: 5. CDR3 loop: CASSQFSGSTDTQYF. DNA of the CDR3: TGTGCCAGCAGTCAATTTAGCGGGAGCACAGATACGCAGTATTTT.

This clonotype came up a few times. The rearrangement joins TRBV5-1 to TRBJ2-2; D is undetermined. V lost 2 bases and J 2 bases, leaving 19 bases between the germline ends. Germline V gives CDR1 SGHRS, CDR2 YFSETQ. The CDR3 is 18 residues long. CDR3 in DNA: TGCGCCAGCAGCTTCCACAGTGGAGCGATTGAAAACACCGGGGAGCTGTTTTTT. It specifies CASSFHSGAIENTGELFF.

This clonotype was detected only a few times. J is TRBJ2-1 and V is TRBV6-2 or TRBV6-3; 13 bases are shared with TRBD2. Germline CDR1 and CDR2: MNHEY and SVGEGT. The V gene end was trimmed by 3 bases and the J gene end by 5 bases; junction bases not matched to a gene: 7. CDR3 length equals 17 residues. CDR3 coding DNA: TGTGCCAGCAGTTATGGATTACTAGCGGGAGGGGACAATGAGCAGTTCTTC. This gives the protein CASSYGLLAGGDNEQFF.

The table lists this clonotype with many counts. This rearrangement joins TRBV6-1 to TRBJ2-3; 13 positions match TRBD2. There are 14 residues in the CDR3. V lost 6 bases, J lost 9 bases, and 6 bases stayed unmatched. Germline V gene data show CDR1 as MNHNS and CDR2 as SASEGT. This CDR3 reads CASSRLAGGLTQYF. CDR3 nucleotides: TGTGCCAGCAGCCGACTAGCGGGAGGACTGACGCAGTATTTT.

The chain uses TRBV12-3 or TRBV12-4 and TRBJ1-2, with D uncertain. V shed 3 bases and J shed 5 bases, with 19 bases lying between them. The CDR3 is 16 residues long. CDR3 amino acids: CASSFISSRSIYGYTF. The CDR3 DNA reads as TGTGCCAGCAGTTTCATAAGCAGCCGAAGCATATATGGCTACACCTTC.

In this sample, this clonotype turned up many times. The chain joins TRBV7-8 to TRBJ1-4, with 7 bases identical to TRBD1. Trimming cost V 1 base and J 8 bases; bases outside gene matches: 10. Looked up from germline, CDR1 is SGHVS and CDR2 is FQNEAQ. This CDR3 is built from 16 residues. CDR3 nucleotide sequence: TGTGCCAGCAGCTTAGGGGGACAGACGAGAAGGGAAAAACTGTTTTTT. Encoded protein: CASSLGGQTRREKLFF.

The table lists this clonotype with a few counts. The genes are TRBV3-1 and TRBJ2-1; D is perhaps TRBD2 (6 bases). The CDR3 runs 15 residues. Germline V gene sequence: CDR1 LGHDT, CDR2 YNNKEL (reference sequence). Trimming pared 1 base from V and 4 bases from J, leaving 11 bases between. The CDR3 nucleotides are TGTGCCAGCAGCCAAGCTCTGGGGGGTTACAATGAGCAGTTCTTC. As protein: CASSQALGGYNEQFF.

The sample holds many counts of this clonotype. The genes are TRBV27 and TRBJ2-3; D may be TRBD2 (6 bases). Germline V lookup: CDR1 MNHEY, CDR2 SMNVEV (reference sequence). V lost 5 bases, J lost 2 bases, and 11 bases lay in between. There are 14 residues in the CDR3. In DNA form, the CDR3 reads TGTGCCAGCAGTCCAGGGACTGTCACAGATACGCAGTATTTT. This encodes CASSPGTVTDTQYF.

The chain uses TRBV29-1 and TRBJ2-1; D unclear. The CDR3 runs to 12 residues. The ends were cut back, 6 bases at V and 2 bases at J, with 8 bases in the middle. The germline CDR1 and CDR2 sequences are SQVTM and ANQGSEA. The CDR3 DNA reads as TGCAGCGTGCTATGGCCCTACAATGAGCAGTTCTTC. It is translated as CSVLWPYNEQFF.

There are a few counts of this clonotype. The J gene is TRBJ2-5, the V gene TRBV29-1; 9 positions agree with TRBD2. The length of the CDR3 is 15 residues. V lost 4 bases, J lost 5 bases, and 11 bases stayed unmatched. Germline CDR1 SQVTM, CDR2 ANQGSEA. CDR3 in DNA: TGCAGCGTTGGTCCCTTTAGCGGGAGTGGGGAGACCCAGTACTTC. It encodes CSVGPFSGSGETQYF.

This clonotype was picked up a small number of times. This chain uses TRBV29-1 with TRBJ2-7; D is unclear. The V end was cut by 0 bases, the J end by 2 bases, with 14 bases between. The CDR3 loop spans 15 amino acids. Germline values: CDR1 SQVTM, CDR2 ANQGSEA. CDR3 coding DNA: TGCAGCGTTGAAGATCCCCTCGGGCCTCCCTACGAGCAGTACTTC. The encoded protein is CSVEDPLGPPYEQYF.